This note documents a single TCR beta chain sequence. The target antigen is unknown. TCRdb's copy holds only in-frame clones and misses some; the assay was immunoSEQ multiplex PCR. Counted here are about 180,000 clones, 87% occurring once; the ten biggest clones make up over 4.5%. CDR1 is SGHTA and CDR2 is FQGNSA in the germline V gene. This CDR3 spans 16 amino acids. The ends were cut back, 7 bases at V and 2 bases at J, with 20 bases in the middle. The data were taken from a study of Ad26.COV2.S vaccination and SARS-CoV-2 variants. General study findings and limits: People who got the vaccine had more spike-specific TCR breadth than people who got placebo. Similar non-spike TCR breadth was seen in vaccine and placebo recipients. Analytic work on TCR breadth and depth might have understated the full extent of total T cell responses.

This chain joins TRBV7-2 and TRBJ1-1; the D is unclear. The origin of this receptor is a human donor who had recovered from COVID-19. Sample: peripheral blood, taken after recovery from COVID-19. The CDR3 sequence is CASTLRSVRDNTEAFF. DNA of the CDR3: TGTGCCAGCACCCTACGTAGCGTTCGGGATAACACTGAAGCTTTCTTT.